This is a list of T cell receptor beta chains from one sample in a study of technical replicates of blood from several donors. The assay was immunoSEQ multiplex PCR, and TCRdb's table has in-frame clones only and misses some. The table lists about 70,000 clones, approximately 93% of them singletons, with over 0.35% in the top ten. The material sequenced was T cells isolated from PBMCs. The source is a human donor in good health. The conserved cysteine and the conserved F or W are not part of the CDR3 here.

j_gene: TRBJ2-1; v_gene: TRBV29-1; CDR3aa: SVFLKWAGQGSNEQF
j_gene: TRBJ1-1; v_gene: TRBV6-1; CDR3aa: ASISRRSAF
j_gene: TRBJ2-7; v_gene: TRBV29-1; CDR3aa: SVVGGSAYEQY
j_gene: TRBJ2-3; v_gene: TRBV6-6; CDR3aa: ASSYSGLAGSDTQY
j_gene: TRBJ2-1; v_gene: TRBV6-4; CDR3aa: ASSARLASDEQF
j_gene: TRBJ2-7; v_gene: TRBV6-1; CDR3aa: ASSEVFGTGPYEQY
j_gene: TRBJ1-4; v_gene: TRBV9; CDR3aa: ASSGTATNEKLF
j_gene: TRBJ1-5; v_gene: TRBV6-4; CDR3aa: ASSSDRDQPQH
j_gene: TRBJ1-2; v_gene: TRBV7-8; CDR3aa: ASSLGDKANYGYT
j_gene: TRBJ2-1; v_gene: TRBV2; CDR3aa: ASIPGLAYNEQF
j_gene: TRBJ1-5; v_gene: TRBV6-1; CDR3aa: ASSLSTGGDQPQH
j_gene: TRBJ1-4; v_gene: TRBV6-5; CDR3aa: ASSWDRAGEKLF
j_gene: TRBJ1-2; v_gene: TRBV4-1; CDR3aa: ASSQDSTGSYGYT
j_gene: TRBJ2-5; v_gene: TRBV30; CDR3aa: AWSGQAQETQY
j_gene: TRBJ2-1; v_gene: TRBV7-6; CDR3aa: ASSSGLAGVSTLYEQF
j_gene: TRBJ1-5; v_gene: TRBV5-4; CDR3aa: ASSFFGANQPQH
j_gene: TRBJ2-1; v_gene: TRBV5-8; CDR3aa: ASVKGVFYEQF
j_gene: TRBJ1-1; v_gene: TRBV9; CDR3aa: ASSVAWQNTEAF
j_gene: TRBJ2-7; v_gene: TRBV4-2; CDR3aa: ASSQVGGSSYEQY
j_gene: TRBJ2-1; v_gene: TRBV7-9; CDR3aa: ASSKEFFYEQF
j_gene: TRBJ2-5; v_gene: TRBV14; CDR3aa: ASSQETGLTQY
j_gene: TRBJ2-2; v_gene: TRBV11-3; CDR3aa: ASSSSGRSTGELF
j_gene: TRBJ2-7; v_gene: TRBV30; CDR3aa: AWSDSAYEQY
j_gene: TRBJ1-2; v_gene: TRBV2; CDR3aa: ASSDLWTGNLGYT
j_gene: TRBJ2-1; v_gene: TRBV28; CDR3aa: ASRWSVNEQF
j_gene: TRBJ2-3; v_gene: TRBV2; CDR3aa: ASSKDRAEDTQY
j_gene: TRBJ2-5; v_gene: TRBV18; CDR3aa: ASSLVQRETQY
j_gene: TRBJ2-7; v_gene: TRBV27; CDR3aa: ASSPKTSGVAEQY
j_gene: TRBJ1-5; v_gene: TRBV27; CDR3aa: ASSLRGNQPQH
j_gene: TRBJ2-7; v_gene: TRBV6-1; CDR3aa: ASSEIQGDFEQY
j_gene: TRBJ2-3; v_gene: TRBV7-2; CDR3aa: ASSGSEGPTDTQY
j_gene: TRBJ2-1; v_gene: TRBV5-4; CDR3aa: ASSYYNEQF
j_gene: TRBJ2-7; v_gene: TRBV10-3; CDR3aa: AISDIGGIEQY
j_gene: TRBJ1-5; v_gene: TRBV19; CDR3aa: ASKGGALSNQPQH
j_gene: TRBJ1-5; v_gene: TRBV10-3; CDR3aa: AISESIAGYQPQH
j_gene: TRBJ2-3; v_gene: TRBV7-2; CDR3aa: ASSPGGDTQY